Included here is one T cell receptor (beta chain) sequence, with context. Antigen unknown. The table came from immunoSEQ multiplex PCR; TCRdb's copy has only in-frame clones and leaves some out. In the table there are approximately 70,000 clones, less than 90% of which are singletons. The data originate from a study of T cells in localized non-small cell lung cancer. Points from the study as a whole: Clonality peaked in uninvolved adjacent lung rather than tumor.

V lost 3 bases, J lost 5 bases, and 13 bases lay in between. Germline CDR1 is SGHTA and CDR2 is FQGNSA. The CDR3 is 15 residues long. This TCR derives from a male donor older than 55 with stage III squamous cell lung carcinoma. V usage is TRBV7-2 and J usage is TRBJ1-4, with TRBD1 as a possible D gene (5 bases). Sequenced here: peripheral blood, sampled before any cancer treatment. As DNA, the CDR3 is TGTGCCAGCAGCTTCCAGGGAGGAGGGAATGAAAAACTGTTTTTT. Translated: CASSFQGGGNEKLFF.